Each of the 27 T cell receptor beta chains below was sequenced from the same sample in a study of blood T cells in healthy people across ages. Sample-barcoded 5' priming and a J-beta primer mix drove a second PCR of roughly 7 to 11 cycles. TCRdb passed the 5' RACE reads through MiXCR, listing each CDR3 protein once. Of approximately 2,000,000 distinct CDR3 sequences in the sample, roughly two fifths were seen once. The specimen was blood. The receptors stem from a human donor in good health.

This chain uses TRBV7-9 with TRBJ2-5; D is possibly TRBD1 or TRBD2 (5 bases each). This CDR3 is 16 amino acids long. The V gene's germline CDR1 is SEHNR and CDR2 FQNEAQ (reference sequence). Trimming cost V 2 bases and J 5 bases, with 18 bases left between them. The CDR3 reads CASSLSPGTSWETQYF. The DNA for the CDR3 is TGTGCCAGCAGCTTAAGTCCAGGGACGTCCTGGGAGACCCAGTACTTC. The entire variable domain, with the rest obtained from reference TRBV7-9 and TRBJ2-5, is as follows: DTGVSQNPRHKITKRGQNVTFRCDPISEHNRLYWYRQTLGQGPEFLTYFQNEAQLEKSRLLSDRFSAERPKGSFSTLEIQRTEQGDSAMYLCASSLSPGTSWETQYFGPGTRLLVL.

The CDR3 region is CASSPEGRGGRYADTQYF. The CDR3 region has the DNA TGTGCCAGCAGCCCCGAGGGGCGGGGGGGCCGGTACGCAGATACGCAGTATTTT. The chain is built from TRBV7-3 and TRBJ2-3; TRBD2 matches 9 bases. CDR1 and CDR2 (germline): SGHTA, FQGTGA. V gave up 5 bases and J gave up 4 bases; unmatched junction bases: 16. The CDR3 is 18 residues long.

This chain joins TRBV4-3 and TRBJ2-1; 9 bases match TRBD2. With V trimmed by 4 bases and J by 4 bases, 11 bases remained unmatched. Germline loops: CDR1 LGHNA, CDR2 YSLEER. The CDR3 runs to 17 residues. The CDR3 sequence: CASSRDLFTSGYNEQFF. CDR3 in DNA: TGCGCCAGCAGCCGAGACCTCTTCACTAGCGGGTACAATGAGCAGTTCTTC.

The chain recombines TRBV7-2 with TRBJ2-3; no firm D call. Germline CDR1 reads SGHTA; CDR2 reads FQGNSA. CDR3 length: 15 amino acids. Trimming shortened V by 4 bases and J by 3 bases, and 14 bases separated the two germline ends. The chain's CDR3 is CASSSGFRVTDTQYF. The CDR3 region has the DNA TGTGCCAGCAGCTCCGGCTTTCGGGTGACAGATACGCAGTATTTT.

This chain uses TRBV28 with TRBJ2-1; 7 bases map to TRBD1. Germline assignment: CDR1 MDHEN and CDR2 SYDVKM. The ends lost 6 bases at V and 9 bases at J; junction bases unmatched: 8. The CDR3 loop spans 13 amino acids. The CDR3 protein is CASRISTGLEQFF. The CDR3 DNA reads TGTGCCAGCAGGATCTCGACAGGGCTTGAGCAGTTCTTC.

The table lists this clonotype with a count of one. The rearrangement uses TRBV6-1 and TRBJ2-4; D call uncertain. Trimming pared 3 bases from V and 9 bases from J, leaving 15 bases between. The CDR3 contains 14 residues. Germline loops: CDR1 MNHNS, CDR2 SASEGT. The chain's CDR3 is CASSEAQDSGIQYF. CDR3 coding DNA: TGTGCCAGCAGTGAGGCCCAGGATTCGGGCATTCAGTACTTC.

On this clonotype itself: This clone may be a read error of a much larger clone one base away. The V call is TRBV5-1, the J call TRBJ1-2; TRBD1 matches 9 bases. This CDR3 is 14 amino acids long. The V gene's germline CDR1 is SGHRS and CDR2 YFSETQ. Losses at the gene ends were 6 bases for V and 6 bases for J; bases not matched to a gene: 9. CDR3 in amino acids: CASTGGQGWDGYTF. CDR3 sequence (DNA): TGCGCCAGCACAGGCGGACAGGGGTGGGATGGCTACACCTTC.

The chain is built from TRBV6-2 or TRBV6-3 and TRBJ2-6; D unclear. Per the germline V gene, CDR1 is MNHEY and CDR2 is SVGEGT. Trimming stripped 5 bases from V and 0 bases from J, with 8 bases between. The CDR3 runs to 15 residues. CDR3 sequence (DNA): TGTGCCAGCAGTGCCTTCAGCTCTGGGGCCAACGTCCTGACTTTC. This codes for CASSAFSSGANVLTF.

Only one count was recorded for this clonotype. This sequence joins TRBV6-6 and TRBJ1-2, with D perhaps TRBD1 (5 bases). CDR1 MNHNY and CDR2 SVGAGI come from the germline V gene (reference sequence). The CDR3 has 15 residues. Trimming removed 0 bases from V and 6 bases from J, with 14 bases in between. The CDR3 is CASSYSLVGTNGYTF. CDR3 DNA: TGTGCCAGCAGTTACTCGTTGGTCGGGACGAATGGCTACACCTTC.

This chain connects TRBV20-1 to TRBJ2-1, with unresolved D. V was pared by 0 bases and J by 4 bases, with 13 bases between. The length of the CDR3 is 15 residues. Germline CDR1 is DFQATT and CDR2 is SNEGSKA (reference sequence). CDR3 sequence: CSARDISGVYNEQFF. CDR3 coding DNA: TGCAGTGCTAGAGATATTAGTGGGGTGTACAATGAGCAGTTCTTC.

The chain carries TRBV20-1 and TRBJ2-3; D perhaps matches TRBD2 (6 bases). This CDR3 region has 10 residues. V lost 6 bases, J lost 8 bases, and 9 bases lay in between. The V gene's germline CDR1 is DFQATT and CDR2 SNEGSKA (reference sequence). Written as DNA, the CDR3 is TGCAGTGCCCCGGAGGGTACGCAGTATTTT. Its protein is CSAPEGTQYF.

This clonotype was seen more than once but under ten times. The genes are TRBV4-3 and TRBJ2-1; D is ambiguous. Trimming removed 0 bases at V and 7 bases at J, with 10 bases between. This CDR3 is built from 14 residues. Germline values: CDR1 LGHNA, CDR2 YSLEER. The CDR3 DNA sequence: TGCGCCAGCAGCCAAGATCCCGGACGTAATGAGCAGTTCTTC. It codes for CASSQDPGRNEQFF.

This clonotype was seen a few times. CDR3 residues: CASSTGQPDNSPLHF. CDR3 DNA sequence: TGTGCCAGCAGCACCGGACAGCCAGATAATTCACCCCTCCACTTT. This sequence joins TRBV5-8 and TRBJ1-6; TRBD1 might be the D (6 bases). V lost 4 bases, J lost 5 bases, and 13 bases lay in between. From germline, CDR1 is SGHTS and CDR2 YDEGEE. This CDR3 region has 15 residues.

J is TRBJ2-3 and V is TRBV3-1; no firm D call. The germline V and J ends were trimmed by 4 bases and 7 bases, with 6 bases remaining between them. The CDR3 is 11 amino acids. Germline-derived CDR1 and CDR2 are LGHDT and YNNKEL (reference sequence). The CDR3 spells CASSLENTQYF. The DNA for the CDR3 is TGTGCCAGCAGCCTAGAAAATACGCAGTATTTT.

The rearrangement joins TRBV29-1 to TRBJ2-1, with D possibly TRBD2 on 6 matching bases. This CDR3 has 12 amino acids. Germline V CDR1 and CDR2: SQVTM, ANQGSEA. V was shortened by 5 bases and J by 9 bases, with 14 bases between the two germline ends. The CDR3 loop reads CSVHASGVEQFF. CDR3 DNA: TGCAGCGTTCACGCCTCGGGGGTTGAGCAGTTCTTC.

V usage is TRBV5-1 and J usage is TRBJ2-1; D is tentatively TRBD1 or TRBD2 (5 bases each). This CDR3 region has 14 residues. Looked up from germline, CDR1 is SGHRS and CDR2 is YFSETQ. V was trimmed by 7 bases and J by 6 bases, leaving 17 bases between them. CDR3 loop: CASARRDETNEQFF. DNA for the CDR3: TGCGCCAGCGCTCGACGGGACGAAACCAATGAGCAGTTCTTC.

The chain joins TRBV9 to TRBJ1-2, with TRBD1 matching over 9 bases. In germline, CDR1 is SGDLS, CDR2 YYNGEE. The CDR3 is made up of 16 amino acids. The V segment lost 3 bases and the J segment 3 bases; nucleotides outside the gene matches: 9. CDR3 amino acids: CASSGTGTGSHYGYTF. The DNA for the CDR3 is TGTGCCAGCAGCGGTACCGGGACAGGGTCACACTATGGCTACACCTTC.

This clonotype was detected only once. This could be a read error, since a much larger clone is one nucleotide away. The J gene is TRBJ1-2, the V gene TRBV7-2, with D uncertain. The CDR3 consists of 15 residues. V lost 6 bases to trimming and J lost 5 bases, with 19 bases between them. Germline V CDR1 and CDR2: SGHTA, FQGNSA. CDR3 DNA: TGTGCCAGCAGATTATACGGATCCGTAGGTTATGGCTACACCTTC. It translates to CASRLYGSVGYGYTF.

This clonotype was counted only a few times. The chain is built from TRBV6-1 and TRBJ2-3; D perhaps matches TRBD2 (7 bases). Germline values: CDR1 MNHNS, CDR2 SASEGT. Trimming removed 6 bases from V and 3 bases from J, with 28 bases in between. This CDR3 spans 19 amino acids. The CDR3 reads CASRSLVGGGPSGTDTQYF. The CDR3 DNA is TGTGCCAGCAGGTCCTTAGTGGGGGGGGGGCCAAGTGGAACAGATACGCAGTATTTT.

This clonotype occurred a few times. The chain links TRBV20-1 to TRBJ2-5; 8 bases match TRBD2. V gave up 6 bases and J gave up 1 base; unmatched junction bases: 7. Germline V gene lookup returns CDR1 DFQATT and CDR2 SNEGSKA (reference sequence). This CDR3 has 14 amino acids. CDR3 nucleotide sequence: TGCAGTGCAAATTTAGCGGGGCGCCAAGAGACCCAGTACTTC. As protein: CSANLAGRQETQYF.

This clonotype was seen only a few times. The chain joins TRBV5-1 to TRBJ2-3; TRBD2 aligns across 7 bases. V lost 3 bases to trimming and J lost 1 base; unmatched junction nucleotides: 8. Germline assignment: CDR1 SGHRS and CDR2 YFSETQ. The CDR3 length is 16 residues. The CDR3 spells CASSYTAGRGTDTQYF. Here the CDR3 DNA reads TGCGCCAGCAGCTATACAGCGGGGAGGGGCACAGATACGCAGTATTTT.

Only a few counts were recorded for this clonotype. V usage is TRBV4-3 and J usage is TRBJ1-4; D gene uncertain. The V end lost 0 bases, the J end lost 8 bases, and 19 bases lay between the germline ends. The CDR3 is made up of 17 amino acids. Per germline, CDR1 LGHNA and CDR2 YSLEER. For the CDR3, the DNA is TGCGCCAGCAGCCAAGACAGGATTGGGCGGTTGGGGGAAAAACTGTTTTTT. Protein: CASSQDRIGRLGEKLFF.

This clonotype was seen ten or more times. The chain recombines TRBV29-1 with TRBJ1-2; D not certain. Germline V gene sequence: CDR1 SQVTM, CDR2 ANQGSEA. CDR3 length: 12 residues. Trimming removed 3 bases from V and 8 bases from J, with 13 bases in between. CDR3 protein: CSVDGRVEGYTF. CDR3 coding DNA: TGCAGCGTTGATGGTAGGGTAGAGGGCTACACCTTC.

This chain uses TRBV2 with TRBJ2-2; D uncertain. CDR1 SNHLY and CDR2 FYNNEI come from the germline V gene. CDR3 length: 14 amino acids. The V gene lost 6 bases and the J gene lost 3 bases, with 11 bases spanning the gap. The CDR3 is CASSMLSDTGELFF. The CDR3, as DNA: TGTGCCAGCAGCATGCTAAGTGACACCGGGGAGCTGTTTTTT.

The rearrangement links TRBV4-1 to TRBJ1-1; D gene ambiguous. The V end lost 2 bases, the J end lost 8 bases, and 12 bases lay between the germline ends. The CDR3 length is 13 residues. Germline V gene lookup returns CDR1 MGHRA and CDR2 YSYEKL. CDR3 DNA sequence: TGCGCCAGCAGCCAATTTGCTTCGGGGGAAGCTTTCTTT. Translating it yields CASSQFASGEAFF.

This clonotype was counted a few times. The V and J genes are TRBV6-5 and TRBJ2-1; 12 bases line up with TRBD2. Looked up from germline, CDR1 is MNHEY and CDR2 is SVGAGI. This CDR3 is 15 amino acids long. V trimming: 5 bases; J trimming: 6 bases; junction bases outside the gene matches: 5. The CDR3 sequence is CASSASGGACNEQFF. DNA of the CDR3: TGTGCCAGCAGTGCTAGCGGGGGGGCCTGCAATGAGCAGTTCTTC.

At least ten counts were recorded for this clonotype. The gene calls are TRBV29-1 and TRBJ2-7; 10 bases align to TRBD1. The CDR3 totals 15 residues. Germline V gives CDR1 SQVTM, CDR2 ANQGSEA. V shed 3 bases, J shed 7 bases, and the junction held 12 bases outside the gene matches. The CDR3 DNA is TGCAGCGTTGATGTCCTGAGGGACAGGGGATATGAGCAGTACTTC. This codes for CSVDVLRDRGYEQYF.